This T cell receptor (beta chain) derives from a study of early stage breast cancer tumors. The CDR3 spans 14 residues. Germline V gene lookup returns CDR1 SEHNR and CDR2 FQNEAQ (reference sequence). Trimming took off 4 bases at V and 0 bases at J, with 9 bases between the two ends. Clones were sequenced by immunoSEQ multiplex PCR, and TCRdb holds only the in-frame ones, with some missing. The sample includes approximately 31,000 clones, just under 75% seen only once; the top ten take over 9%. J is TRBJ1-2 and V is TRBV7-9, with D perhaps matching TRBD1 (5 bases). The sequence derives from a person aged 30-39 years with breast cancer. Sequenced material: breast tumor tissue. The CDR3 region is CASSWGGANYGYTF. The CDR3 DNA sequence: TGTGCCAGCAGCTGGGGGGGGGCTAACTATGGCTACACCTTC. The complete variable domain, with remaining parts taken from reference TRBV7-9 and TRBJ1-2, reads DTGVSQNPRHKITKRGQNVTFRCDPISEHNRLYWYRQTLGQGPEFLTYFQNEAQLEKSRLLSDRFSAERPKGSFSTLEIQRTEQGDSAMYLCASSWGGANYGYTFGSGTRLTVV.